Reported below is one T cell receptor beta chain. This specimen belongs to a study of shared clonotypes between healthy human individuals. Unmatched junction bases numbered 14, after V lost 7 bases and J lost 5 bases. The CDR3 contains 16 residues. Per the germline V gene, CDR1 is MDHEN and CDR2 is SYDVKM. Selected positively for CCR7 and CD45RO-negative, naive CD8 cells excluded terminally differentiated effector memory CD45RA+ cells. Original analysis: Junction-only sequences without quality scores came from ImmunoSEQ, so filtering differed. Clones were sequenced by immunoSEQ multiplex PCR, and TCRdb holds only the in-frame ones, with some missing. From that table come the V and J calls and clone size; the DNA was used to work out D and trimming. This table holds around 1.9 million clones, 85% to 95% found once.

J is TRBJ1-1 and V is TRBV28, with 9 bases identical to TRBD1. The TCR sequence derives from a man younger than 30 in good health. Some clones in this sample may be carry-over from other donors' samples. The sample comprised naive CD8+ T cells from PBMCs. CDR3 sequence (DNA): TGTGCCAGCATCATACACAGGGGGCCATTGGTAACTGAAGCTTTCTTT. It codes for CASIIHRGPLVTEAFF.